These T cell receptor beta chains were read from a single sample in a study of T-cell reconstitution after alpha-beta-depleted transplantation in children. Via MiXCR, TCRdb re-called the PCR reads, giving one row per CDR3 protein. There are 200,000 to 250,000 distinct CDR3 sequences in the sample; under 9.5% occur only once, and 6.2% lies in the top ten. The starting material was PBMCs from the stem cell graft donor, obtained from the stem cell graft. Receptor source: a human donor who donated a stem cell graft to a child with acute lymphoblastic leukemia. CDR3s include the opening cysteine and the closing phenylalanine or tryptophan. Each record gives: J gene, clone size, D gene, V gene, CDR3 DNA, CDR3 protein. The D gene is left open where the match is weak. Not all rows give a size; the values are once, few, many and, for expanded clones, a class.

j_call: TRBJ2-2; clone_size: many; d_call: TRBD1; v_call: TRBV7-2; cdr3_nt: TGTGCCAGCAGCACTCAGACAGGGACCGGGGAGCTGTTTTTT; cdr3_aa: CASSTQTGTGELFF
j_call: TRBJ2-3; clone_size: many; d_call: .; v_call: TRBV12-3/TRBV12-4; cdr3_nt: TGTGCCAGCAGTTTTGGGGGTCTCAGCACAGATACGCAGTATTTT; cdr3_aa: CASSFGGLSTDTQYF
j_call: TRBJ1-1; clone_size: .; d_call: TRBD1; v_call: TRBV6-4; cdr3_nt: TGTGCCAGCAGTGACAGGACAGGGATCTTCACTGAAGCTTTCTTT; cdr3_aa: CASSDRTGIFTEAFF
j_call: TRBJ2-2; clone_size: .; d_call: TRBD2; v_call: TRBV24-1; cdr3_nt: TGTGCCACCAGTGATTGGGGGCTAGCGGGGGGGACCGGGGAGCTGTTTTTT; cdr3_aa: CATSDWGLAGGTGELFF
j_call: TRBJ2-5; clone_size: many; d_call: .; v_call: TRBV5-1; cdr3_nt: TGCGCCAGCAGCTTGGCAAGGCAACTAGCAGAGACCCAGTACTTC; cdr3_aa: CASSLARQLAETQYF
j_call: TRBJ2-3; clone_size: few; d_call: .; v_call: TRBV5-6; cdr3_nt: TGTGCCAGCAGCGCACACCGGGACGTCCCACGGGATACGCAGTATTTT; cdr3_aa: CASSAHRDVPRDTQYF
j_call: TRBJ2-1; clone_size: few; d_call: TRBD2; v_call: TRBV20-1; cdr3_nt: TGCAGTGCTAGGATATTTACTAGCGGGGGGCGTAATGAGCAGTTCTTC; cdr3_aa: CSARIFTSGGRNEQFF
j_call: TRBJ2-5; clone_size: many; d_call: TRBD2; v_call: TRBV20-1; cdr3_nt: TGCAGTGCTTCCTCTCTAGCGGGGGGGTTGTACCAAGAGACCCAGTACTTC; cdr3_aa: CSASSLAGGLYQETQYF
j_call: TRBJ1-5; clone_size: few; d_call: TRBD1; v_call: TRBV5-6; cdr3_nt: TGTGCCAGCAGCTTGGGCGCGGGACAGGGATTTCAGCCCCAGCATTTT; cdr3_aa: CASSLGAGQGFQPQHF
j_call: TRBJ2-3; clone_size: .; d_call: .; v_call: TRBV15; cdr3_nt: TGTGCCACCAGCAGACTCGGACAGCGCACAGATACGCAGTATTTT; cdr3_aa: CATSRLGQRTDTQYF
j_call: TRBJ2-1; clone_size: many; d_call: TRBD1; v_call: TRBV5-4; cdr3_nt: TGTGCCAGCAGCTTCCAGGACAGGGGTCCCCCGTTCTTC; cdr3_aa: CASSFQDRGPPFF
j_call: TRBJ1-5; clone_size: many; d_call: .; v_call: TRBV2; cdr3_nt: TGTGCCAGCAGTGACAGGGTTGGAAATCAGCCCCAGCATTTT; cdr3_aa: CASSDRVGNQPQHF
j_call: TRBJ2-3; clone_size: few; d_call: .; v_call: TRBV20-1; cdr3_nt: TGCAGTGCTAGCCGGGACTCCTACACAGATACGCAGTATTTT; cdr3_aa: CSASRDSYTDTQYF
j_call: TRBJ1-1; clone_size: many; d_call: .; v_call: TRBV6-1; cdr3_nt: TGTGCCGGAGGAATGGGACGGATGAACACTGAAGCTTTCTTT; cdr3_aa: CAGGMGRMNTEAFF
j_call: TRBJ2-2; clone_size: .; d_call: TRBD2; v_call: TRBV11-2; cdr3_nt: TGTGCCAGCAGCTTAGTGGTGACACCGGGACTAGCCTCCGGGGAGCTGTTTTTT; cdr3_aa: CASSLVVTPGLASGELFF
j_call: TRBJ2-2; clone_size: many; d_call: TRBD1; v_call: TRBV3-1; cdr3_nt: TGTGCCAGCAACGGACCGGGACAGGCGAACACCGGGGAGCTGTTTTTT; cdr3_aa: CASNGPGQANTGELFF
j_call: TRBJ2-5; clone_size: many; d_call: TRBD1; v_call: TRBV2; cdr3_nt: TGTGCCAGCAGTGACTTGAGACAGGGCAAGGGAAAGACCCAGTACTTC; cdr3_aa: CASSDLRQGKGKTQYF
j_call: TRBJ2-3; clone_size: .; d_call: TRBD1; v_call: TRBV5-1; cdr3_nt: TGCGCCAGCAGCTTGGGGACAGGGGGATCCACAGATACGCAGTATTTT; cdr3_aa: CASSLGTGGSTDTQYF
j_call: TRBJ2-3; clone_size: many; d_call: TRBD2; v_call: TRBV6-1; cdr3_nt: TGTGCCAGCAGTCAAAGCGGGGGGCCGGCCGGTACGCAGTATTTT; cdr3_aa: CASSQSGGPAGTQYF
j_call: TRBJ2-7; clone_size: many; d_call: .; v_call: TRBV7-2; cdr3_nt: TGTGCCAGCAGCCAGGCGCGGCAATACGAGCAGTACTTC; cdr3_aa: CASSQARQYEQYF
j_call: TRBJ1-2; clone_size: few; d_call: .; v_call: TRBV2; cdr3_nt: TGTGCCAGCAGCGCACGGCAGTATGGCTACACCTTC; cdr3_aa: CASSARQYGYTF
j_call: TRBJ1-1; clone_size: .; d_call: .; v_call: TRBV10-3; cdr3_nt: TGTGCCATCAGTGACCCCTTAAATGGTGAAGCTTTCTTT; cdr3_aa: CAISDPLNGEAFF
j_call: TRBJ2-7; clone_size: .; d_call: .; v_call: TRBV20-1; cdr3_nt: TGCAGTGCTAGTGGCGGGACTTTGGTGTGGGAGCAGTACTTC; cdr3_aa: CSASGGTLVWEQYF
j_call: TRBJ1-2; clone_size: .; d_call: TRBD1; v_call: TRBV6-5; cdr3_nt: TGTGCCAGCAGGCGGACAGGGGTCACTACCTTC; cdr3_aa: CASRRTGVTTF
j_call: TRBJ2-5; clone_size: many; d_call: TRBD2; v_call: TRBV12-3/TRBV12-4; cdr3_nt: TGTGCCAGCAGTTTAAGGCCGTCCCCAGCGGGGGGGCCGGAAGAGACCCAGTACTTC; cdr3_aa: CASSLRPSPAGGPEETQYF
j_call: TRBJ1-5; clone_size: few; d_call: .; v_call: TRBV4-1; cdr3_nt: TGCGCCAGCAGCGCCGAGGGGGGGGATCAGCCCCAGCATTTT; cdr3_aa: CASSAEGGDQPQHF
j_call: TRBJ1-6; clone_size: few; d_call: .; v_call: TRBV7-9; cdr3_nt: TGTGCCAGCAGCTCACAGGATGGGGTTGGTTCACCCCTCCACTTT; cdr3_aa: CASSSQDGVGSPLHF
j_call: TRBJ1-5; clone_size: many; d_call: .; v_call: TRBV5-6; cdr3_nt: TGTGCCAGCAGCTTGGGGGGCGGGGACAGCAATCAGCCCCAGCATTTT; cdr3_aa: CASSLGGGDSNQPQHF
j_call: TRBJ2-7; clone_size: .; d_call: TRBD2; v_call: TRBV6-6; cdr3_nt: TGTGCCAGCAGTTACCACGGACTAGGCCCCTCCTACGAGCAGTACTTC; cdr3_aa: CASSYHGLGPSYEQYF
j_call: TRBJ1-2; clone_size: many; d_call: .; v_call: TRBV20-1; cdr3_nt: TGCAGTGCCCCGAAATTGGACGGGGAGGGCTACACCTTC; cdr3_aa: CSAPKLDGEGYTF